Presented here are 31 T cell receptor beta chains from one specimen sequenced in a study of shared clonotypes between healthy human individuals. The data were produced by immunoSEQ multiplex PCR, yet TCRdb's version contains in-frame clones alone and is incomplete. This sample carries hundreds of thousands of clones, approximately 97% of them seen once, and the ten largest clones take 0.057%. The sample consisted of naive CD4+ T cells sorted from blood. Sample subset: CD45RA+ positively selected. These receptors originate from a woman in her thirties in good health.

This rearrangement joins TRBV6-5 to TRBJ1-1; 7 bases are shared with TRBD1. Trimming removed 6 bases from V and 0 bases from J; junction bases left unmatched: 1. CDR1 MNHEY and CDR2 SVGAGI come from the germline V gene. This CDR3 has 13 amino acids. CDR3 in amino acids: CASRDRMNTEAFF. CDR3 sequence (DNA): TGTGCCAGCAGGGACAGGATGAACACTGAAGCTTTCTTT.

The J gene is TRBJ1-4, the V gene TRBV28, with TRBD1 as a possible D gene (6 bases). V dropped 2 bases and J dropped 8 bases, with 21 bases sitting between them. This CDR3 region has 17 residues. The germline CDR1 and CDR2 sequences are MDHEN and SYDVKM. CDR3 protein: CASSLPSNEGVREKLFF. Here the CDR3 DNA reads TGTGCCAGCAGTTTACCCTCCAATGAGGGGGTGCGGGAAAAACTGTTTTTT.

The V gene is TRBV27, the J gene TRBJ1-2, with 8 nucleotides matching TRBD1. The CDR3 covers 15 residues. Germline assignment: CDR1 MNHEY and CDR2 SMNVEV (reference sequence). V lost 8 bases, J lost 0 bases, and 8 bases stayed unmatched. The CDR3 protein is CASRQGRTSNYGYTF. DNA of the CDR3: TGTGCCAGCCGACAGGGGAGAACCTCTAACTATGGCTACACCTTC.

This clone was observed once. Other DNA sequences from this sample encode an identical CDR3 as well. The chain joins TRBV28 to TRBJ1-5; D is unresolved. This CDR3 contains 11 residues. Deletions cut 6 bases from V and 5 bases from J, with 5 bases between. CDR1 MDHEN and CDR2 SYDVKM come from the germline V gene. CDR3 bases: TGTGCCAGCAGAAGGGATCAGCCCCAGCATTTT. It is translated as CASRRDQPQHF.

The rearrangement joins TRBV6-1 to TRBJ2-1, with a possible D match to TRBD2 (6 bases). This CDR3 has 13 amino acids. V gave up 5 bases and J gave up 7 bases, with 12 bases separating them. CDR1 MNHNS and CDR2 SASEGT come from the germline V gene. In DNA, the CDR3 is TGTGCCAGCAGTCCGGTCCGGGAGAATGAGCAGTTCTTC. Its protein product is CASSPVRENEQFF.

The rearrangement uses TRBV5-1 and TRBJ2-3, with 7 bases aligning to TRBD1. The V segment lost 4 bases and the J segment 5 bases; nucleotides outside the gene matches: 10. The germline CDR1 and CDR2 sequences are SGHRS and YFSETQ. This CDR3 region has 15 residues. CDR3 in amino acids: CASSGRGGEGDTQYF. The CDR3 DNA reads TGCGCCAGCAGCGGCCGAGGGGGCGAAGGAGATACGCAGTATTTT.

The gene calls are TRBV5-4 and TRBJ2-7; D unresolved. Germline V gene lookup returns CDR1 SGHNT and CDR2 YYREEE (reference sequence). The length of the CDR3 is 15 residues. Trimming shortened V by 0 bases and J by 3 bases, and 13 bases separated the two germline ends. CDR3 nucleotide sequence: TGTGCCAGCAGCTTGGATTCCGGAACATACTACGAGCAGTACTTC. It yields the protein CASSLDSGTYYEQYF.

This clone was detected a few times. The genes are TRBV10-1 and TRBJ2-7, with 8 bases matching TRBD1. The V segment lost 5 bases and the J segment 2 bases; nucleotides outside the gene matches: 2. CDR1 is WNHNN, CDR2 SYGVQD, per germline (reference sequence). The CDR3 totals 13 residues. CDR3 loop: CASSRTGTYEQYF. The CDR3 DNA is TGCGCCAGCAGTAGGACAGGGACCTACGAGCAGTACTTC.

This chain connects TRBV4-1 to TRBJ2-1, with D tentatively TRBD2 (6 bases). Germline CDR1 reads MGHRA; CDR2 reads YSYEKL. V lost 1 base, J lost 3 bases, and 13 bases lay in between. This CDR3 is built from 16 residues. The CDR3 here is CASSQAGGRIYNEQFF. Here the CDR3 DNA reads TGCGCCAGCAGCCAAGCTGGGGGGAGGATCTACAATGAGCAGTTCTTC.

The rearrangement links TRBV6-1 to TRBJ1-3; no clear D. V lost 1 base, J lost 2 bases, and 3 bases lay in between. Germline values: CDR1 MNHNS, CDR2 SASEGT. The CDR3 loop spans 13 amino acids. The CDR3 DNA reads as TGTGCCAGCAGTGAAGTTCCTGGAAACACCATATATTTT. Translating gives CASSEVPGNTIYF.

J is TRBJ2-7 and V is TRBV18; TRBD2 aligns across 7 bases. V trimming: 3 bases; J trimming: 3 bases; junction bases outside the gene matches: 8. The CDR3 length is 15 residues. The germline V gene encodes CDR1 KGHSH and CDR2 LQKENI. The CDR3 bases are TGTGCCAGCTCACCGGGGCGACCTAGCGGCTACGAGCAGTACTTC. Its translation: CASSPGRPSGYEQYF. Drawing the rest from reference TRBV18 and TRBJ2-7, the complete variable domain is NAGVMQNPRHLVRRRGQEARLRCSPMKGHSHVYWYRQLPEEGLKFMVYLQKENIIDESGMPKERFSAEFPKEGPSILRIQQVVRGDSAAYFCASSPGRPSGYEQYFGPGTRLTVT.

This chain joins TRBV30 and TRBJ1-1, with D unclear. Germline V lookup: CDR1 GTSNPN, CDR2 SVGIG (reference sequence). This CDR3 has 13 amino acids. The V gene lost 2 bases and the J gene lost 2 bases, with 9 bases spanning the gap. This chain's CDR3 is CAWSKTGNTEAFF. In DNA, the CDR3 is TGTGCCTGGAGTAAGACCGGTAACACTGAAGCTTTCTTT.

The chain is built from TRBV28 and TRBJ2-7, with D possibly TRBD1 on 5 matching bases. The CDR3 sequence is 14 residues long. Germline V gene lookup returns CDR1 MDHEN and CDR2 SYDVKM. V was shortened by 1 base and J by 3 bases, with 10 bases between the two germline ends. The CDR3 sequence is CASSLSSGIYEQYF. CDR3 in DNA: TGTGCCAGCAGTTTATCTTCAGGGATCTACGAGCAGTACTTC.

The rearrangement uses TRBV16 and TRBJ2-7, with D possibly TRBD2 on 9 matching bases. Deletions cut 4 bases from V and 5 bases from J, with 27 bases between. Germline V lookup: CDR1 KGHSY, CDR2 FQNENV. The CDR3 extends over 18 amino acids. The CDR3 sequence: CASSPTGDTGSGSNEQYF. As DNA, the CDR3 is TGTGCCAGCAGCCCGACAGGGGACACTGGTAGCGGGAGTAACGAGCAGTACTTC.

This chain connects TRBV5-6 to TRBJ2-2; a possible D gene is TRBD1 (5 bases). Trimming cost V 1 base and J 0 bases, with 10 bases left between them. The germline CDR1 and CDR2 sequences are SGHDT and YYEEEE. This CDR3 has 16 residues. DNA of the CDR3: TGTGCCAGCAGCTTGATCGGACACGCGAACACCGGGGAGCTGTTTTTT. Translated, it gives CASSLIGHANTGELFF. The whole variable domain, filled in from reference TRBV5-6 and TRBJ2-2, reads DAGVTQSPTHLIKTRGQQVTLRCSPKSGHDTVSWYQQALGQGPQFIFQYYEEEERQRGNFPDRFSGHQFPNYSSELNVNALLLGDSALYLCASSLIGHANTGELFFGEGSRLTVL.

In regard to this clone: The junction shows a germline mismatch at one end, possibly a read error. The chain is built from TRBV5-1 and TRBJ1-2; 9 nucleotides align to TRBD1. The CDR3 is made up of 13 amino acids. Germline V CDR1 and CDR2: SGHRS, YFSETQ. In nucleotides, the CDR3 is TGTGCCAGCAGCGGGACAGGGACCTATGGCTACACCTTC. It translates to CASSGTGTYGYTF.

The CDR3 here is CASSQEVYGYTF. DNA of the CDR3: TGTGCCAGCAGCCAAGAAGTCTATGGCTACACCTTC. This sequence joins TRBV4-2 and TRBJ1-2, with D unclear. This CDR3 spans 12 amino acids. Germline V lookup: CDR1 LGHNA, CDR2 YNFKEQ. Deletions cut 0 bases from V and 4 bases from J, with 3 bases between.

This chain links TRBV5-4 with TRBJ2-1; 7 positions agree with TRBD2. Germline V gene sequence: CDR1 SGHNT, CDR2 YYREEE (reference sequence). This CDR3 spans 14 amino acids. Trimming cost V 1 base and J 5 bases; bases outside gene matches: 3. Here the CDR3 reads CASSLPAGNNEQFF. CDR3 sequence (DNA): TGTGCCAGCAGCTTGCCAGCGGGGAACAATGAGCAGTTCTTC. The full variable domain, its missing parts supplied by reference TRBV5-4 and TRBJ2-1, is ETGVTQSPTHLIKTRGQQVTLRCSSQSGHNTVSWYQQALGQGPQFIFQYYREEENGRGNFPPRFSGLQFPNYSSELNVNALELDDSALYLCASSLPAGNNEQFFGPGTRLTVL.

The chain combines TRBV7-9 with TRBJ2-1; TRBD2 aligns across 13 bases. Trimming took 0 bases from V and 8 from J; bases not matched to a gene: 4. CDR3 length: 16 amino acids. The V gene's germline CDR1 is SEHNR and CDR2 FQNEAQ (reference sequence). CDR3: CASSLAGTSGKDEQFF. The CDR3 nucleotides are TGTGCCAGCAGCTTAGCCGGGACTAGCGGGAAAGATGAGCAGTTCTTC.

The chain links TRBV19 to TRBJ2-1; TRBD2 matches 8 bases. The CDR3 has 13 residues. V was clipped by 2 bases and J by 9 bases; unmatched bases: 3. In germline, CDR1 is LNHDA, CDR2 SQIVND (reference sequence). Here the CDR3 reads CASSIILAGEQFF. Here the CDR3 DNA reads TGTGCCAGTAGTATAATTCTAGCGGGTGAGCAGTTCTTC.

V is TRBV6-5 and J is TRBJ1-1; the D is unclear. V was trimmed by 5 bases and J by 0 bases, leaving 7 bases between them. This CDR3 is 13 amino acids long. Germline CDR1 is MNHEY and CDR2 is SVGAGI. The CDR3 spells CASSPYMNTEAFF. For the CDR3, the DNA is TGTGCCAGCAGTCCTTACATGAACACTGAAGCTTTCTTT.

The rearrangement uses TRBV5-1 and TRBJ2-7, with D possibly being TRBD2 (5 bases). Trimming took off 0 bases at V and 3 bases at J, with 16 bases between the two ends. This CDR3 has 16 residues. Per the germline V gene, CDR1 is SGHRS and CDR2 is YFSETQ. Here the CDR3 DNA reads TGCGCCAGCAGCTTGGTTCAGAGAGGGAAACTCTACGAGCAGTACTTC. Translated: CASSLVQRGKLYEQYF.

The chain employs TRBV5-4 and TRBJ2-1; possible D gene TRBD1, 6 bases. Trimming left V 0 bases short and J 6 bases short, with 16 bases between. This CDR3 comprises 16 residues. Germline values: CDR1 SGHNT, CDR2 YYREEE (reference sequence). The CDR3 DNA reads TGTGCCAGCAGCTTGGGAACTAGGGGGATTCCCAATGAGCAGTTCTTC. This gives the protein CASSLGTRGIPNEQFF.

V is TRBV7-3 and J is TRBJ2-3, with 7 positions matching TRBD1. This CDR3 spans 17 amino acids. The V gene's germline CDR1 is SGHTA and CDR2 FQGTGA. V lost 1 base and J lost 4; bases outside the gene matches: 11. The DNA for the CDR3 is TGTGCCAGCAGCTTAAGCCACAGGGGAAGGATTGCAGATACGCAGTATTTT. Its translation: CASSLSHRGRIADTQYF.

The rearrangement links TRBV5-1 to TRBJ1-1; D is ambiguous. This CDR3 has 18 amino acids. CDR1 SGHRS and CDR2 YFSETQ come from the germline V gene. Trimming left V 4 bases short and J 4 bases short, with 26 bases between. CDR3 nucleotide sequence: TGCGCCAGCAGCGGTAGCCCAGATCTTCACCACCCGGGCACTGAAGCTTTCTTT. This translates into CASSGSPDLHHPGTEAFF.

The chain uses TRBV18 and TRBJ2-5; 9 bases are a match to TRBD2. The V segment lost 4 bases and the J segment 5 bases; nucleotides outside the gene matches: 8. Per the germline V gene, CDR1 is KGHSH and CDR2 is LQKENI. The CDR3 covers 15 residues. CDR3 sequence: CASSQSIAGDETQYF. Written as DNA, the CDR3 is TGTGCCAGCTCACAGTCGATAGCGGGGGATGAGACCCAGTACTTC. Full variable domain (outside the CDR3, taken from reference TRBV18 and TRBJ2-5): NAGVMQNPRHLVRRRGQEARLRCSPMKGHSHVYWYRQLPEEGLKFMVYLQKENIIDESGMPKERFSAEFPKEGPSILRIQQVVRGDSAAYFCASSQSIAGDETQYFGPGTRLLVL.

This clone was observed once. The V call is TRBV28, the J call TRBJ2-7; D may be TRBD1 (6 bases). This CDR3 has 13 amino acids. With 4 bases removed from V and 6 bases from J, the gap between germline ends came to 13 bases. Per the germline V gene, CDR1 is MDHEN and CDR2 is SYDVKM. CDR3 sequence (DNA): TGTGCCAGCAGTTCGCCCCCGGACAGCGAGCAGTACTTC. It translates to CASSSPPDSEQYF.

The V call is TRBV5-1, the J call TRBJ2-5; 13 bases line up with TRBD2. This CDR3 comprises 15 residues. Germline values: CDR1 SGHRS, CDR2 YFSETQ. V gave up 4 bases and J gave up 5 bases; unmatched junction bases: 5. The CDR3 nucleotides are TGCGCCAGCAGCAACGGACTAGCGGGAGCGGAGACCCAGTACTTC. This encodes CASSNGLAGAETQYF.

The chain carries TRBV27 and TRBJ2-7; D gene uncertain. The germline CDR1 and CDR2 sequences are MNHEY and SMNVEV (reference sequence). The CDR3 is 15 residues long. The ends were cut back, 4 bases at V and 2 bases at J, with 15 bases in the middle. CDR3 sequence reads: CASSSSEKFTYEQYF. The CDR3 DNA is TGTGCCAGCAGTTCCTCAGAAAAGTTCACCTACGAGCAGTACTTC.

The chain uses TRBV29-1 and TRBJ2-1, with 7 bases identical to TRBD1. Trimming removed 8 bases from V and 2 bases from J; junction bases left unmatched: 6. The CDR3 runs to 13 residues. The germline V gene encodes CDR1 SQVTM and CDR2 ANQGSEA. CDR3 DNA sequence: TGCAGCACACGACAGGGTGCCTACAATGAGCAGTTCTTC. It yields the protein CSTRQGAYNEQFF.

V gene TRBV5-6 combines with J gene TRBJ2-2; maybe TRBD2 (6 bases). V was trimmed by 4 bases and J by 7 bases, leaving 20 bases between them. The CDR3 is made up of 16 amino acids. Germline CDR1 and CDR2: SGHDT and YYEEEE. CDR3 in amino acids: CASSEGTSIRSGELFF. The CDR3 DNA reads as TGTGCCAGCAGCGAAGGGACTTCGATCCGGAGCGGGGAGCTGTTTTTT.